This TCR beta chain was sequenced in a study of cytomegalovirus exposure and HLA in healthy donors. Study-level information: Counted in an early data release were 85 million or so unique TCRs from HLA-typed donors. General study points: An analysis that was carried out later associated 16,000 or so TCR beta sequences with HLA alleles at 0.05 false discovery rate. In a later analysis, CMV-associated beta chains were mostly HLA-associated, it appeared.

A multiplex PCR was run with 60 Vbeta primers and 13 Jbeta primers. Method: immunoSEQ multiplex PCR; TCRdb's copy keeps in-frame clones and lacks some. The table shows 160,000 or so clones, with roughly 85% occurring only once. Worth noting for this clone: Its antigen is still unknown.

Sequenced input: PBMCs. This clonotype was obtained from a middle-aged man in good health and CMV-seronegative.

CDR3 protein: CASSLVGETAVGKFF. The DNA of the CDR3 is TGTGCCAGCAGCTTAGTCGGGGAAACGGCTGTAGGGAAGTTCTTC. This chain joins TRBV7-9 and TRBJ2-1, with a tentative D call TRBD2 (5 bases). The V end was cut by 1 base, the J end by 14 bases, with 21 bases between. From germline, CDR1 is SEHNR and CDR2 FQNEAQ (reference sequence). There are 15 residues in the CDR3.